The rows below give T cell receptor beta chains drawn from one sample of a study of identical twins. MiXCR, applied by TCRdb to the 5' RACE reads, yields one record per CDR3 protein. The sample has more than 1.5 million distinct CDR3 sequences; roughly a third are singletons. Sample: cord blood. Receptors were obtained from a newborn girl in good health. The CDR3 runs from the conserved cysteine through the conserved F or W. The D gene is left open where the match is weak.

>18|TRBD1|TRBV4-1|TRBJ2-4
CASSQGLAKGQLKNIQYF
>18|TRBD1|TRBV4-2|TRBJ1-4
CASSQGLNPGTGYEKLFF
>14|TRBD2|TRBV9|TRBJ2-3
CASSVSGTTDTQYF
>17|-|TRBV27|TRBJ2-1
CASSLPSEGGPYNEQFF
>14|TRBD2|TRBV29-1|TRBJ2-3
CRKGVAGGPDTQYF
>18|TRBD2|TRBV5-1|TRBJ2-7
CASSLPTLLAGASYEQYF
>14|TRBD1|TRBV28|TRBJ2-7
CASRRPTGAHEQYF
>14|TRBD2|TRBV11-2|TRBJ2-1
CASREGLERNEQFF
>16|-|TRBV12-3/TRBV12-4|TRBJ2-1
CASRATRLSSYNEQFF
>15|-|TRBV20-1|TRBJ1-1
CSARKPGLWNTEAFF
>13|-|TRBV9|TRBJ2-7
CASSVEMNYEQYF
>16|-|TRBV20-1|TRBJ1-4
CSARGKRAEINEKLFF
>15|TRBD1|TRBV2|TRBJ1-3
CASSVDRASGNTIYF
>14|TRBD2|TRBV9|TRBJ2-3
CASSVSGIAYTQYF
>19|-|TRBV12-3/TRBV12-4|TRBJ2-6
CASSFYWTDSLSGANVLTF
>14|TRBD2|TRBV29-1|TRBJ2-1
CSVGLAGTSYEQFF
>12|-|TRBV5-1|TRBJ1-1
CASSAPPGEAFF
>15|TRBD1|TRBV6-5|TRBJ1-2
CASSYNRGRDYGYTF
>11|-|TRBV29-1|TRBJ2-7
CSVAKDYEQYF
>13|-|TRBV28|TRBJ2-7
CASSFGPAYEQYF
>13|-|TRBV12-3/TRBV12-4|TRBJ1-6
CASSLAGTSPLHF
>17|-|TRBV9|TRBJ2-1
CASSIGTGLLTHNEQFF
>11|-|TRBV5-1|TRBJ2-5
CASSPDKTQYF
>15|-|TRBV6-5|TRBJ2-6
CASSYSEGGANVLTF
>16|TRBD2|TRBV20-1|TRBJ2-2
CSPRVAGGKHTGELFF
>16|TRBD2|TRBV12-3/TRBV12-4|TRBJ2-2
CASSSPSGSYAGELFF
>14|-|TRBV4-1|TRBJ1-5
CASSQDSQGQPQHF
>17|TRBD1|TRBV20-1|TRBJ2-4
CSARAQGALLSYNEQYF
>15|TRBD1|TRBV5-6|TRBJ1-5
CASSWTGASFSPQHF
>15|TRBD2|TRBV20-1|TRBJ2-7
CSATAGSRAYNEQYF
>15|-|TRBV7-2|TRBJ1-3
CASSLAAASGNTIYF
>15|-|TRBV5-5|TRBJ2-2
CASSLQQLYTGELFF
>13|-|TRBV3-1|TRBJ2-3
CASSRLASYTQYF
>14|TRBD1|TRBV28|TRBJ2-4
CASSSDRVGNIQYF
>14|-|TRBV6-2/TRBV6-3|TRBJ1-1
CASNYLRGGTEAFF
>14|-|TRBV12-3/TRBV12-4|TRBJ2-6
CATLRGAGANVLTF
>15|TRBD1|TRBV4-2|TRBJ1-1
CASSQGVTGATEAFF
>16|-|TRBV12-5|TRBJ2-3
CASGLVGGLGADTQYF
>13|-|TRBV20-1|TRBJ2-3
CSVAAKSPDTQYF
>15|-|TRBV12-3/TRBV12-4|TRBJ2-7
CASSLDMWAGYEQYF
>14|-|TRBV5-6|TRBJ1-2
CASSPTSNNYGYTF
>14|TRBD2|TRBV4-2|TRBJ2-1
CASSHGGSYNEQFF
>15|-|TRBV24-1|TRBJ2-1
CATSDLWGGGNEQFF
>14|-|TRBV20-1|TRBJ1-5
CSARDRNGVRPQHF
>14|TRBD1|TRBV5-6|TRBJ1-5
CASSYRGTRQPQHF
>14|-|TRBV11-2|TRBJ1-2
CASSARLTNYGYTF
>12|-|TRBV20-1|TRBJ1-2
CGARDSQYGYTF
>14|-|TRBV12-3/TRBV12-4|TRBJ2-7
CASKFQGSSYEQYF
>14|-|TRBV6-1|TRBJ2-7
CASSGGANFYEQYF
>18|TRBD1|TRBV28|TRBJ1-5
CASSWGQGRLIGNQPQHF
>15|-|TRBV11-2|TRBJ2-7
CASSLGAGLFYEQYF
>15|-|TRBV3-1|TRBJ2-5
CASSPVGVNQETQYF
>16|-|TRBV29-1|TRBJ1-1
CSVAGIGGGLNTEAFF
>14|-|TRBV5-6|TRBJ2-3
CASSLDWFTDTQYF
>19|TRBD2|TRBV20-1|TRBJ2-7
CSARARTSGRALAYNEQYF
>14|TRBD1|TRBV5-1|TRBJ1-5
CASSPYRGGQPQHF
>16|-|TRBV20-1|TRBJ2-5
CNARHPLDGAQETQYF
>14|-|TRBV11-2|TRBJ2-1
CASSLGSGVDEQFF
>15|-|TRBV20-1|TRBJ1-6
CSARVRGIGNSPLHF